This T cell receptor beta chain was captured in a study of blood T cell repertoires in COVID-19. Across the study: Acute and convalescent COVID-19 samples came from the United States, Italy and Spain.

Germline lookup yields CDR1 GTSNPN and CDR2 SVGIG (reference sequence). V was pared by 0 bases and J by 7 bases, with 12 bases between. This CDR3 spans 14 amino acids. In the source study's methods: Counts of nucleated cells, estimated from reference gene primer amplification, were obtained. Here immunoSEQ multiplex PCR was the method, and the copy in TCRdb shows in-frame clones only, minus some. V and J calls and clone size are copied from that table; D and trimming were computed from the DNA. This sample yields 60,000 to 70,000 clones, of which roughly 85% are seen a single time; approximately 23% belongs to the top ten.

This chain links TRBV30 with TRBJ2-2; a possible D gene is TRBD2 (5 bases). The receptor was isolated from a man between 45 and 60 years old with acute or convalescent COVID-19. Specimen: peripheral blood. CDR3 bases: TGTGCCTGGAGTGTACGGAGTAGCGACGGGGAGCTGTTTTTT. It yields the protein CAWSVRSSDGELFF.